Here is one TCR beta chain with its context. It has no known antigen specificity. Base quality data are lacking; no much larger clone is found one base away. The cohort consisted of hundreds of healthy bone marrow donors. All cohort members were sampled while nominally healthy, although unrecorded immune exposures were likely present. The donor tested CMV seropositive, placing the donor among the approximately 290 seropositive members of the cohort. Every donor gave a peripheral blood sample, and the peripheral blood mononuclear cells from that sample were used for TCR beta sequencing. Genomic DNA extraction from the blood cell samples was performed with the Qiagen DNeasy Blood Extraction Kit. This sample stems from a study of cytomegalovirus exposure and HLA in healthy donors (TCRdb year 2017). Regarding the complete study: An earlier analysis of several hundred of the donors reported about 300 Gb of sequence data and roughly 120 million unique TCR beta sequences obtained from 150 million to 200 million T cells. Every repertoire in the discovery cohort had been generated on one and the same sequencing platform. An early release that covered fewer than 800 HLA-typed donors contained around 300 gigabases of sequencing data and tens of millions of unique TCR sequences. A later genetic analysis used genome-wide SNP genotypes for about 60% of the roughly 700 donors, treating that subset as a discovery cohort. Donor age, sex, ethnicity and CMV serostatus were collected together with the repertoire data. To predict cytomegalovirus infection status, the study brought together high-throughput TCR immunosequencing, statistical association of individual TCRs with disease status, and machine learning. The number of typed donors differed by locus: roughly 629-630 for A, B, C, DRB1 and DQB1; about 520 for DQA1; 606 for DPA1; and around 450 for DPB1. Among 300 to 450 genotyped donors of the cohort, an average of roughly 240,000 unique TCR beta nucleotide sequences were sequenced per donor, around 20% of them non-productive. A handful of DR-DQ haplotypes were handled as single units for association and clustering because linkage in the cohort was strong. The aim of the study was to test whether cataloging public T cell receptors could identify signatures of past pathogen exposure. A later analysis re-examined previously published TCR beta repertoires from over 500 donors and added high-resolution HLA genotyping to investigate patterns of TCR occurrence. In an earlier analysis of a few hundred of the donors, high-throughput TCR beta sequencing was used to judge whether each TCR beta V gene segment behaved as functional or pseudogenic. Along with the roughly 670-subject first cohort, a separate validation cohort of over a hundred different subjects was used. Both class I and class II loci were covered by HLA typing, at four-digit resolution. Among the roughly 400 genotyped donors, around 81% belonged to the genetic ancestry cluster associated with self-reported Caucasian donors. Rather than using new phenotypic data, the later analysis identified candidate immune exposures from TCR beta sequences and from how often those sequences occurred across donors. The study used immunosequencing to profile the T cell repertoires of approximately 640 subjects and linked those repertoires to cytomegalovirus serostatus.

Beyond this particular receptor, the publication reports: Strong co-occurrence of HLA alleles, especially DR and DQ, made assigning TCR associations to individual alleles difficult. Roughly uniform sequencing depth across donors was assumed in presence/absence analyses, although this assumption may not hold. The study gave a list of 150 to 200 TCR beta chains associated with cytomegalovirus. The authors suggested that the approach could potentially be extended to other disease states and immunological phenotypes. In an earlier analysis of about 550 of the donors, most TCR beta V segments were observed in productive rearrangements about 87% or about 30% of the time, broadly matching IMGT annotations. In vitro tests confirmed that three of the cytomegalovirus-associated TCR beta chains recognize cytomegalovirus antigens. A cluster of highly shared sequence variants was judged likely to be a technical artifact of the sequencing pipeline. In a later analysis, most CMV-associated TCR beta chains were found to appear HLA-restricted, with HLA associations seemingly driven largely by CMV exposure. A further reported finding was that TCR beta sequences accurately predicted the HLA-A and HLA-B alleles for most subjects in the first cohort. Because counts were too low, some 17 rarely observed V segments, including chromosome 9 orphons, were excluded from the earlier analysis of several hundred of the donors. Because some donors lacked HLA typing at each locus, the association tests relied only on the typed subset. Correlated functional status among segregating V segments might reflect linkage disequilibrium, but an unknown experimental factor could not be ruled out. This cohort had only TCR beta chains sequenced, and the lack of alpha or paired-chain data limited which features could be detected. According to a later analysis, parvovirus B19, influenza, CMV and Epstein-Barr virus appeared linked to several top co-occurrence clusters. In a later genetic analysis, a missense DCLRE1C variant was associated with V-gene and J-gene trimming of TCR beta chains, and the association was replicated in an independent cohort. At a false discovery rate of 0.05, a later analysis linked approximately 18,000 TCR beta sequences to specific HLA alleles. Some IMGT-functional V segments, including TRBV6-2 and TRBV6-3, could not be distinguished by the 87-base-pair reads and were therefore excluded. In a later genetic analysis, fewer N-insertions in productive TCRs were reported among donors in an Asian-associated ancestry cluster than the roughly 700-donor mean. Immune exposure information for the cohort was limited to CMV serostatus. In both the original and validation cohorts, the classifier was reported to diagnose cytomegalovirus status with high specificity and sensitivity. In a later analysis, the rate of TCR association differed among HLA loci, with DRB1 alleles having the most associated TCRs and HLA-C alleles having the fewest. In a later analysis, HLA-associated TCR beta chains were found to be more clonally expanded and to have lower generation probabilities than equally common non-associated chains. While some public TCRs were present in many individuals, most TCR sequences turned up only very rarely across donors.

Unmatched junction bases come to 18, with V trimmed by 5 bases and J by 2 bases. Its CDR3 holds 18 amino acids, cysteine through phenylalanine. Just CDR3 DNA is preserved here, 54 bases in frame from base 1. The germline V gene provides CDR1 SGHRS and CDR2 YFSETQ. The library was made by the immunoSEQ multiplex PCR assay. A mixture of 60 forward primers for TCR Vbeta segments and 13 reverse primers for TCR Jbeta segments was used in the multiplex PCR. The CDR3 region of rearranged TCR beta genes was amplified from genomic DNA with a multiplex PCR assay. The amplified TCR beta libraries were sequenced on the Illumina HiSeq System as 87-base-pair reads. For the original study's pipeline: A later analysis tallied tens of millions of unique TCR beta chains across the 610 or so repertoires, and some 12 million of those chains were shared by two or more donors. To remove PCR and sequencing errors, raw reads were error-corrected and collapsed into unique sequences using a nearest-neighbor algorithm that merged closely related sequences. Alignment of CDR3 sequences to IMGT reference sequences was used to assign V, D and J gene segments. For a sequence to be retained, a match of at least six nucleotides was required to both a V gene segment and a J gene segment. Rearrangements were called productive when the CDR3 lacked stop codons and stayed in frame with V and J; all others were non-productive. CDR3 was defined according to IMGT convention as the region running from the second conserved V-encoded cysteine to the conserved J-encoded phenylalanine. Sequences without an unambiguous match to a single V gene segment were excluded from the earlier analysis of 450 to 750 of the donors. In an earlier analysis of about 590 of the donors, a V segment was called functional when productive rearrangements were above 56.7%, and segregating when the standard deviation between donors exceeded 5%. A statistical classification framework was built for diagnosing cytomegalovirus status from the catalog of TCR beta chain sequences. A later analysis assigned V and J genes by comparing TCR nucleotide sequences with IMGT/GENE-DB human TR gene sequences. A later analysis assigned CDR3 sequences and most-parsimonious VDJ recombination scenarios with the TCRdist pipeline. In a later analysis, each TCR beta chain was defined by its CDR3 amino acid sequence together with its V-gene family, and reads lacking a unique V-gene family were excluded. A later analysis removed roughly 590 highly shared, low-generation-probability nucleotide sequences to deal with suspected cross-contamination and a sequencing artifact. A later analysis calculated a clonal expansion index for each public chain from normalized within-repertoire ranks of inferred template counts. In a later analysis, generation probabilities were computed with a VDJ recombination model fitted to out-of-frame rearrangements, and the resulting probabilities were checked against IGoR. Hypergeometric tests were used in a later analysis to score TCR-TCR, TCR-HLA and TCR-CMV co-occurrence, with a repertoire-size bias correction applied to the TCR pairs. To estimate false discovery rates, a later analysis permuted the HLA or CMV assignments 20 times. In a later analysis, co-occurring TCRs were grouped using DBSCAN, and TCRdist sequence similarity was added for clustering within HLA-allele-positive subsets. Repertoires with fewer than 30,000 or more than 120,000 public chains, plus five repertoires with anomalous nucleotide sharing, were excluded from co-occurrence clustering. Entries here come from immuneACCESS through TCRdb and include only in-frame sequences with V and J called. Some clones fail to appear in such tables; in the studies checked, an unresolved V gene covers under half of the shortfall, and the cause of the remainder is unknown. V, J and clone size are taken as reported in that table, and D and trimming were inferred from the DNA itself. The table for this sample lists 75,000 to 80,000 clones; over 60% of them were counted only once. The leading ten clones occupy around an eighth of the sample.

The rearrangement joined TRBV5-1 to TRBJ2-7; the central 8 bases match TRBD2. What was sequenced was PBMCs. The TCR comes from a male donor in good health and CMV-seropositive. The sequence in DNA is TGCGCCAGCAGGTCCGGGACCGCTGTCGTTAGCGGGACCTACGAGCAGTACTTC. It codes for CASRSGTAVVSGTYEQYF.